In its sample, the clone carrying this T cell receptor (beta chain) was seen a few times. Its cognate antigen is unknown. Germline V lookup: CDR1 SGDLS, CDR2 YYNGEE. Trimming took 3 bases from V and 5 from J, leaving 15 bases between them. CDR3 size: 15 residues. This sample was taken from a study of T cells after posttransplantation cyclophosphamide. Study observations and caveats: Skin or GI-infiltrating T cells shared few TRB sequences with blood.

Data came from immunoSEQ multiplex PCR; TCRdb stores just in-frame clones and leaves some out. The repertoire holds roughly 4,800 clones, with about two thirds as singletons. The rearrangement links TRBV9 to TRBJ2-4; perhaps TRBD2 as D (6 bases). What was sequenced was memory CD8+ T cells sorted from blood. The origin of this receptor is a woman aged 60-70 years in good health, CMV-negative, and a related stem cell transplant donor. This CDR3 is CASSASGLRQNIQYF. The CDR3, as DNA: TGTGCCAGCAGCGCCTCGGGACTGAGACAAAACATTCAGTACTTC.